Listed here are 20 T cell receptor beta chains from one sample, sequenced in a study of shared clonotypes between healthy human individuals. Assay used: immunoSEQ multiplex PCR; TCRdb lists only in-frame clones, some missing. The sample lists under 850,000 clones, roughly 72% occurring once. Sample: memory CD4+ T cells sorted from blood. Subset here: CD45RA-negative fraction. The receptor set was obtained from a woman aged 25-40 years in good health.

V is TRBV18 and J is TRBJ1-5, with TRBD1 identical over 9 bases. The CDR3 totals 16 residues. In germline, CDR1 is KGHSH, CDR2 LQKENI. V lost 5 bases and J lost 4; bases outside the gene matches: 9. CDR3 region: CASSEIPGQGNQPQHF. The CDR3 nucleotides are TGTGCCAGCTCAGAAATTCCGGGACAGGGAAATCAGCCCCAGCATTTT.

V and J are TRBV27 and TRBJ2-5; 12 bases match TRBD2. The germline CDR1 and CDR2 sequences are MNHEY and SMNVEV (reference sequence). The trim removed 5 bases at V and 2 bases at J, leaving 9 bases unmatched. The CDR3 has 17 amino acids. CDR3 sequence reads: CASSIYRTSGTQETQYF. DNA of the CDR3: TGTGCCAGCAGTATCTACCGGACTAGCGGGACTCAAGAGACCCAGTACTTC.

The chain recombines TRBV7-8 with TRBJ1-3, with D perhaps matching TRBD1 (6 bases). Trimming shortened V by 2 bases and J by 9 bases, and 17 bases separated the two germline ends. The CDR3 contains 15 residues. The V gene's germline CDR1 is SGHVS and CDR2 FQNEAQ. The CDR3 DNA follows: TGTGCCAGCAGCTTAAGGTCCGCAGGGGATGGCACCATATATTTT. Translated: CASSLRSAGDGTIYF.

The chain combines TRBV11-3 with TRBJ1-1, with D uncertain. V dropped 3 bases and J dropped 5 bases, with 10 bases sitting between them. The CDR3 length is 13 residues. In germline, CDR1 is SGHNT, CDR2 YENEEA. The CDR3 loop reads CASSFRGGTEAFF. The DNA of the CDR3 is TGTGCCAGCAGCTTTAGAGGTGGAACTGAAGCTTTCTTT.

The V gene is TRBV14, the J gene TRBJ2-1; no clear D. The CDR3 totals 16 residues. V shed 3 bases and J shed 3 bases, with 15 bases lying between them. Germline lookup yields CDR1 SGHDN and CDR2 FVKESK. The CDR3 DNA follows: TGTGCCAGCAGCCAGGGTCCTTCGGCGGTCTACAATGAGCAGTTCTTC. Translated: CASSQGPSAVYNEQFF.

V is TRBV7-9 and J is TRBJ1-2, with unresolved D. The CDR3 sequence is 13 residues long. The germline V gene encodes CDR1 SEHNR and CDR2 FQNEAQ (reference sequence). V lost 5 bases and J lost 4, with 11 bases in between. The CDR3 bases are TGTGCCAGCAGCCCCGCATTCGTCTATGGCTACACCTTC. Its translation: CASSPAFVYGYTF.

This chain connects TRBV30 to TRBJ1-4, with TRBD1 matching over 12 bases. CDR1 GTSNPN and CDR2 SVGIG come from the germline V gene (reference sequence). The CDR3 is 17 amino acids. J lost 3 bases, V lost 2 bases, and 7 bases had no gene match. The CDR3 sequence: CAWSSGTGGEANEKLFF. In DNA, the CDR3 is TGTGCCTGGAGTAGCGGGACAGGGGGCGAGGCTAATGAAAAACTGTTTTTT.

V is TRBV5-1 and J is TRBJ1-2, with D possibly being TRBD1 (6 bases). V was trimmed by 4 bases and J by 8 bases, leaving 24 bases between them. The CDR3 totals 16 residues. Germline-derived CDR1 and CDR2 are SGHRS and YFSETQ. Here the CDR3 reads CASSRGQEEVGRGYTF. The CDR3 DNA reads TGCGCCAGCAGCCGGGGGCAGGAGGAGGTCGGGAGGGGCTACACCTTC.

This chain joins TRBV18 and TRBJ2-7, with 8 nucleotides matching TRBD2. The trim removed 3 bases at V and 0 bases at J, leaving 4 bases unmatched. The CDR3 is made up of 15 amino acids. Per the germline V gene, CDR1 is KGHSH and CDR2 is LQKENI. The CDR3 nucleotides read TGTGCCAGCTCACCGTCAGCGGGGGCCTCCTACGAGCAGTACTTC. It encodes CASSPSAGASYEQYF. Full variable domain (missing parts from reference TRBV18 and TRBJ2-7): NAGVMQNPRHLVRRRGQEARLRCSPMKGHSHVYWYRQLPEEGLKFMVYLQKENIIDESGMPKERFSAEFPKEGPSILRIQQVVRGDSAAYFCASSPSAGASYEQYFGPGTRLTVT.

The rearrangement links TRBV7-2 to TRBJ2-5, with a tentative D call TRBD2 (5 bases). There are 10 residues in the CDR3. Trimming stripped 6 bases from V and 13 bases from J, with 12 bases between. Germline loops: CDR1 SGHTA, CDR2 FQGNSA. Here the CDR3 reads CASRFYRGYF. The DNA for the CDR3 is TGTGCCAGCAGGTTCTACCGGGGGTACTTC.

This chain uses TRBV5-1 with TRBJ1-1, with D maybe TRBD1 (6 bases). Trimming shortened V by 4 bases and J by 5 bases, and 12 bases separated the two germline ends. The CDR3 length is 13 residues. The germline V gene encodes CDR1 SGHRS and CDR2 YFSETQ. The CDR3 here is CASSRTGQTEAFF. In DNA, the CDR3 is TGCGCCAGCAGCCGTACAGGGCAGACTGAAGCTTTCTTT.

J is TRBJ2-7 and V is TRBV23-1; possibly TRBD2 for D (6 bases). TRBV23-1 is treated as an ORF (open reading frame) with a function not yet certain. The CDR3 consists of 12 residues. The V and J ends lost 6 bases and 3 bases respectively, with 9 bases between them. The CDR3 loop reads CASRRDDYEQYF. The DNA for the CDR3 is TGCGCCAGCAGGCGGGACGACTACGAGCAGTACTTC.

The rearrangement uses TRBV28 and TRBJ1-4; D gene ambiguous. This CDR3 is 15 amino acids long. Germline lookup yields CDR1 MDHEN and CDR2 SYDVKM. Trimming took 6 bases from V and 2 from J, leaving 13 bases between them. The CDR3 loop reads CASSPAGSTNEKLFF. The CDR3 nucleotides read TGTGCCAGCAGCCCCGCCGGATCGACTAATGAAAAACTGTTTTTT.

This sequence joins TRBV11-2 and TRBJ1-3; D gene uncertain. With 0 bases removed from V and 2 bases from J, the gap between germline ends came to 8 bases. Germline CDR1 is SGHAT and CDR2 is FQNNGV. The CDR3 totals 15 residues. For the CDR3, the DNA is TGTGCCAGCAGCTTAGAGGGTTTGGCTGGAAACACCATATATTTT. This translates into CASSLEGLAGNTIYF. The full variable domain, in which reference TRBV11-2 and TRBJ1-3 provide the parts outside the CDR3, is EAGVAQSPRYKIIEKRQSVAFWCNPISGHATLYWYQQILGQGPKLLIQFQNNGVVDDSQLPKDRFSAERLKGVDSTLKIQPAKLEDSAVYLCASSLEGLAGNTIYFGEGSWLTVV.

Concerning this clone itself: This sample includes further DNA sequences coding for the same CDR3. The V and J genes are TRBV2 and TRBJ2-6; no firm D call. Per the germline V gene, CDR1 is SNHLY and CDR2 is FYNNEI. The CDR3 has 14 amino acids. V was cut by 7 bases and J by 0 bases, with 7 bases left in between. CDR3 loop: CASTAASGANVLTF. Written as DNA, the CDR3 is TGTGCCAGCACCGCAGCCTCTGGGGCCAACGTCCTGACTTTC.

The CDR3 sequence is CASSLEDRGSGNTIYF. Here the CDR3 DNA reads TGCGCCAGCAGCTTGGAGGACAGGGGCTCTGGAAACACCATATATTTT. This chain links TRBV5-1 with TRBJ1-3, with 9 positions matching TRBD1. This CDR3 comprises 16 residues. Germline V gives CDR1 SGHRS, CDR2 YFSETQ. V shed 0 bases, J shed 0 bases, and the junction held 1 base outside the gene matches.

CDR3 in DNA: TGCGCCAGCAGCTTGCGGGACGGGGATGAAAAACTGTTTTTT. Amino acids: CASSLRDGDEKLFF. The chain combines TRBV5-1 with TRBJ1-4, with D tentatively TRBD1 (5 bases). This CDR3 contains 14 residues. Germline V lookup: CDR1 SGHRS, CDR2 YFSETQ. V was shortened by 1 base and J by 6 bases, with 10 bases between the two germline ends.

The V and J genes are TRBV30 and TRBJ2-6; no clear D gene. Germline V gene sequence: CDR1 GTSNPN, CDR2 SVGIG (reference sequence). V was pared by 4 bases and J by 1 base, with 17 bases between. The CDR3 is made up of 17 amino acids. The CDR3 region has the DNA TGTGCCTGGATGCTGGTCCGCGCGATGTCTGGGGCCAACGTCCTGACTTTC. This sequence encodes CAWMLVRAMSGANVLTF.

Notes on this clone: Other nucleotide sequences from this sample produce the same CDR3. This chain uses TRBV9 with TRBJ2-6; TRBD1 might be the D (6 bases). Germline V lookup: CDR1 SGDLS, CDR2 YYNGEE. The CDR3 is 15 residues long. Trimming stripped 4 bases from V and 1 base from J, with 9 bases between. The CDR3 bases are TGTGCCAGCAGCCCACAGGGTTCTGGGGCCAACGTCCTGACTTTC. Its translation: CASSPQGSGANVLTF.

Concerning this clone: The sample has other DNA sequences that encode this CDR3 too. The V and J genes are TRBV29-1 and TRBJ2-1; the D gene is possibly TRBD2 (5 bases). Germline V gene sequence: CDR1 SQVTM, CDR2 ANQGSEA. There are 14 residues in the CDR3. V was shortened by 3 bases and J by 0 bases, with 9 bases between the two germline ends. This CDR3 is CSVDSGSSYNEQFF. The CDR3 nucleotides are TGCAGCGTTGACAGTGGGAGCTCCTACAATGAGCAGTTCTTC.